These T cell receptor beta chains were read from a single sample in a study of cytomegalovirus exposure and HLA in healthy donors. Using immunoSEQ multiplex PCR, the repertoire was profiled, and TCRdb retains in-frame clones only, with some absent. The profile shows about 190,000 clones, over 60% of them singletons. Sequencing input: PBMCs. These receptors were obtained from a man younger than 45 in good health and CMV-seropositive. Each CDR3 is given with its conserved first and last residue. Fields, in order: CDR3 length, V gene, J gene, CDR3 protein.

CDR3 length: 15
V gene: TRBV28
J gene: TRBJ2-3
CDR3 protein: CASNSAGGSTDTQYF

CDR3 length: 14
V gene: TRBV2
J gene: TRBJ2-7
CDR3 protein: CASSRDRGPYEQYF

CDR3 length: 16
V gene: TRBV18
J gene: TRBJ2-4
CDR3 protein: CASSPPQVTAKNIQYF

CDR3 length: 13
V gene: TRBV19
J gene: TRBJ1-1
CDR3 protein: CASSIRQGAEAFF

CDR3 length: 15
V gene: TRBV19
J gene: TRBJ1-5
CDR3 protein: CASSIGGVFNQPQHF

CDR3 length: 15
V gene: TRBV6-1
J gene: TRBJ2-2
CDR3 protein: CASSPDPGGTGELFF

CDR3 length: 14
V gene: TRBV4-1
J gene: TRBJ1-4
CDR3 protein: CASSQDSAREKLFF

CDR3 length: 15
V gene: TRBV5-1
J gene: TRBJ2-3
CDR3 protein: CASGQTRPDTDTQYF

CDR3 length: 15
V gene: TRBV6-5
J gene: TRBJ1-2
CDR3 protein: CASSYQPDRNYGYTF

CDR3 length: 13
V gene: TRBV4-1
J gene: TRBJ2-1
CDR3 protein: CASSQEAGNEQFF

CDR3 length: 15
V gene: TRBV6-5
J gene: TRBJ2-5
CDR3 protein: CASSYNGGLQETQYF

CDR3 length: 15
V gene: TRBV7-2
J gene: TRBJ1-6
CDR3 protein: CASSWTGGGNSPLHF

CDR3 length: 18
V gene: TRBV27
J gene: TRBJ2-3
CDR3 protein: CASSPPTSTALFTDTQYF

CDR3 length: 16
V gene: TRBV10-2
J gene: TRBJ2-3
CDR3 protein: CASSEGLAVDTDTQYF

CDR3 length: 16
V gene: TRBV7-2
J gene: TRBJ2-7
CDR3 protein: CASSLGGGRSSYEQYF

CDR3 length: 11
V gene: TRBV10-3
J gene: TRBJ1-5
CDR3 protein: CAISDAGPQHF

CDR3 length: 15
V gene: TRBV27
J gene: TRBJ2-6
CDR3 protein: CASRKMLSGANVLTF

CDR3 length: 14
V gene: TRBV6-5
J gene: TRBJ1-4
CDR3 protein: CASSPGFTNEKLFF

CDR3 length: 17
V gene: TRBV9
J gene: TRBJ1-2
CDR3 protein: CASSVGTGDAPGYGYTF

CDR3 length: 19
V gene: TRBV5-4
J gene: TRBJ2-6
CDR3 protein: CASSPPIRTFSSGANVLTF

CDR3 length: 13
V gene: TRBV11-3
J gene: TRBJ1-1
CDR3 protein: CASSLRGNTEAFF

CDR3 length: 15
V gene: TRBV11-2
J gene: TRBJ2-3
CDR3 protein: CASSPLAGGPDTQYF

CDR3 length: 15
V gene: TRBV11-2
J gene: TRBJ2-3
CDR3 protein: CASRKGQGATDTQYF

CDR3 length: 11
V gene: TRBV6-1
J gene: TRBJ2-5
CDR3 protein: CASTVRETQYF

CDR3 length: 15
V gene: TRBV18
J gene: TRBJ1-1
CDR3 protein: CASSPAAGENTEAFF

CDR3 length: 15
V gene: TRBV7-2
J gene: TRBJ1-3
CDR3 protein: CASSLPRGGGNTIYF

CDR3 length: 15
V gene: TRBV7-8
J gene: .
CDR3 protein: CASSLTERGLYEQYF

CDR3 length: 16
V gene: TRBV19
J gene: TRBJ2-1
CDR3 protein: CASSNAGGSRRNEQFF

CDR3 length: 15
V gene: TRBV11-2
J gene: TRBJ2-1
CDR3 protein: CASSLSGTSYNEQFF

CDR3 length: 11
V gene: TRBV13
J gene: TRBJ2-1
CDR3 protein: CASSLYNEQFF